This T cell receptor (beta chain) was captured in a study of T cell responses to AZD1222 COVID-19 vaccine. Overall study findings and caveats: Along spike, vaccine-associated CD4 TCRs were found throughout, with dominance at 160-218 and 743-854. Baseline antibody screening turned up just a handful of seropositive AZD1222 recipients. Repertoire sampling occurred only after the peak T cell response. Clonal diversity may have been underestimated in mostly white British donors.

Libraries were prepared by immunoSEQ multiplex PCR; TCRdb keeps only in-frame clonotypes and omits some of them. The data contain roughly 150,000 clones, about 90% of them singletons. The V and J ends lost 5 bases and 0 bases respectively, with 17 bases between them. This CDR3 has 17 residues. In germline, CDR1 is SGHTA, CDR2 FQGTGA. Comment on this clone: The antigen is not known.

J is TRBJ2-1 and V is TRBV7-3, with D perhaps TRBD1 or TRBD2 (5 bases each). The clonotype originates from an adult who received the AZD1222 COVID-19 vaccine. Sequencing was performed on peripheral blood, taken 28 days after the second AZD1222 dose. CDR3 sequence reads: CASSPTGLLSSYNEQFF. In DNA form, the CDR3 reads TGTGCCAGCAGCCCTACAGGACTTCTAAGCTCCTACAATGAGCAGTTCTTC.